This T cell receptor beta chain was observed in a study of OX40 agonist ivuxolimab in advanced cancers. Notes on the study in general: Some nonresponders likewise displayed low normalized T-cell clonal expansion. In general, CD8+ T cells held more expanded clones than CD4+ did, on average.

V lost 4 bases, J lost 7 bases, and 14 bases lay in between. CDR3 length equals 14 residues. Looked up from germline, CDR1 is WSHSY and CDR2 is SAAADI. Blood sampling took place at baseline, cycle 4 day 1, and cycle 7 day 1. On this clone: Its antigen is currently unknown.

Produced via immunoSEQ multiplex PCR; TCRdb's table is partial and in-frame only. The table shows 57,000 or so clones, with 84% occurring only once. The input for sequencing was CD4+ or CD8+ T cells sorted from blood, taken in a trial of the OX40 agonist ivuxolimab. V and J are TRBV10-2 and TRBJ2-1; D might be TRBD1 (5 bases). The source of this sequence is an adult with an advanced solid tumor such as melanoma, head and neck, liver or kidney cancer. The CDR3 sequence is CASSARGTGNEQFF. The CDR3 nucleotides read TGCGCCAGCAGTGCAAGGGGTACGGGTAATGAGCAGTTCTTC.